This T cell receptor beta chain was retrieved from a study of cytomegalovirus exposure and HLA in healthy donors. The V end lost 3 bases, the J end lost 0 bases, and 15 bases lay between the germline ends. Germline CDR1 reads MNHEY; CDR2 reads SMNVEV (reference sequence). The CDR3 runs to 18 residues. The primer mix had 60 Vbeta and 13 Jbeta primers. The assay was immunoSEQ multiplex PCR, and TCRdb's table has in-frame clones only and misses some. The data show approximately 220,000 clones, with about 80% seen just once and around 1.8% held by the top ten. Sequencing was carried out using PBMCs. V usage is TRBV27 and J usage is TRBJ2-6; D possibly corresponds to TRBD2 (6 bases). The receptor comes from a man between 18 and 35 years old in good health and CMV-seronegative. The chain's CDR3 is CASSFGPWRDSGANVLTF. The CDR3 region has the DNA TGTGCCAGCAGTTTTGGTCCATGGAGGGACTCTGGGGCCAACGTCCTGACTTTC.